The following is a TCR beta chain sequence with its context. Its antigen remains undetermined. The sample holds no much larger clone one base away, and base qualities are not on file. The data were obtained in a study of cytomegalovirus exposure and HLA in healthy donors (dated by TCRdb to the late 2010s). The study in broad terms: An earlier analysis of several hundred of the donors reported 276 Gb of sequence data and 117 million unique TCR beta sequences from about 179 million T cells. An early release covering around 630 HLA-typed donors comprised approximately 290 gigabases of sequencing data and tens of millions of unique TCR sequences. The genetic ancestry cluster associated with self-reported Caucasian donors included around four fifths of the 350 to 500 genotyped donors. The study aimed to test whether signatures of past pathogen exposure could be identified by cataloging public T cell receptors. The study profiled the T cell repertoires of around 700 subjects by immunosequencing and related them to cytomegalovirus serostatus. In addition to the first cohort of 666 subjects, a separate validation cohort of approximately 130 different subjects was used. The study combined high-throughput TCR immunosequencing, statistical association of individual TCRs with disease status, and machine learning to predict cytomegalovirus infection status. A later analysis re-examined previously published TCR beta repertoires from roughly 650 donors and added high-resolution HLA genotyping to investigate patterns of TCR occurrence. The later analysis used no new phenotypic data to find candidate immune exposures, relying instead on TCR beta sequences and their occurrence across donors. To decide whether each TCR beta V gene segment behaved as functional or pseudogenic, an earlier analysis of some 580 of the donors relied on high-throughput TCR beta sequencing. Donor age, sex, ethnicity and CMV serostatus were collected together with the repertoire data. In a later genetic analysis, genome-wide SNP genotypes for about 60% of the 666 donors were used, and that subset was treated as a discovery cohort. All discovery cohort repertoires had been generated on a single sequencing platform. Both class I and class II loci were covered by HLA typing, at four-digit resolution. The number of donors typed differed by locus, with roughly 620-640 for A, B, C, DRB1 and DQB1, more than 500 for DQA1, about 610 for DPA1, and some 450 for DPB1. A handful of DR-DQ haplotypes were handled as single units for association and clustering because linkage in the cohort was strong. Across 300 to 400 genotyped donors of the cohort, an average of 235,054 unique TCR beta nucleotide sequences per donor were sequenced, and around 20% of those sequences were non-productive. The full study reports these points: In an earlier analysis of approximately 590 of the donors, most TCR beta V segments appeared in productive rearrangements about 87% or about 30% of the time, broadly matching IMGT annotations. The cohort was sequenced for TCR beta chains only, and without alpha or paired-chain data the features that could be detected were limited. Three of the identified cytomegalovirus-associated TCR beta chains were confirmed in vitro to be specific for cytomegalovirus antigens. The study gave a list of 150 to 200 TCR beta chains associated with cytomegalovirus. The presence/absence analyses assumed that sequencing depth was roughly uniform across donors, and that assumption may not be true. While some public TCRs were present in many individuals, most TCR sequences turned up only very rarely across donors. According to a later analysis, TCR association rates differed among HLA loci, with DRB1 alleles showing the most associated TCRs and HLA-C alleles showing the fewest. According to a later analysis, most CMV-associated TCR beta chains appeared to be HLA-restricted, and the HLA associations seemed to be driven largely by CMV exposure. Correlated functional status among segregating V segments might reflect linkage disequilibrium, but an unknown experimental factor could not be ruled out. A later analysis found that HLA-associated TCR beta chains were more clonally expanded and had lower generation probabilities than equally common non-associated chains. The sequencing pipeline was judged likely to have produced a cluster of highly shared sequence variants as a technical artifact. The classifier was reported to diagnose cytomegalovirus status with high specificity and sensitivity in both the original cohort and the validation cohort. CMV serostatus was the only immune exposure information available for the cohort. According to the authors, the approach could potentially be generalized to other disease states and immunological phenotypes. A further reported finding was that TCR beta sequences accurately predicted the HLA-A and HLA-B alleles for most subjects in the first cohort. HLA typing was unavailable for some donors at each locus, so association tests used only the typed subset. According to a later analysis, parvovirus B19, influenza, CMV and Epstein-Barr virus appeared linked to several top co-occurrence clusters. Because counts were too low, fewer than 20 rarely observed V segments, including chromosome 9 orphons, were excluded from the earlier analysis of around 640 of the donors. V-gene and J-gene trimming of TCR beta chains was associated with a missense DCLRE1C variant in a later genetic analysis, and the association was replicated in an independent cohort. The 87-base-pair reads could not distinguish some IMGT-functional V segments, including TRBV6-2 and TRBV6-3, so those segments were excluded. A later genetic analysis reported fewer N-insertions in productive TCRs among donors in an Asian-associated ancestry cluster than the roughly 640-donor mean. When HLA alleles, especially DR and DQ, strongly co-occurred, attributing TCR associations to individual alleles was difficult. At a false discovery rate of 0.05, a later analysis linked around 17,000 TCR beta sequences to specific HLA alleles.

V is clipped by 5 bases and J by 0 bases, and the sequence between their germline boundaries is 13 bases long. Reading the germline V gene (reference sequence) gives CDR1 MNHNY and CDR2 SVGAGI. Its CDR3 holds 15 amino acids, cysteine through phenylalanine. Left in the record is the CDR3 DNA by itself, 45 bases read in frame from the first base. Library method: the immunoSEQ multiplex PCR assay. The multiplex PCR relied on a mix of 60 forward primers for TCR Vbeta segments and 13 reverse primers for TCR Jbeta segments. The CDR3 region of rearranged TCR beta genes was amplified from genomic DNA with a multiplex PCR assay. Amplified TCR beta libraries were sequenced as 87-base-pair reads on the Illumina HiSeq System. The paper's data handling went like this. Across the 700 or so repertoires, a later analysis counted tens of millions of unique TCR beta chains, 9.5 million to 13 million of which were shared by at least two donors. To remove PCR and sequencing errors, raw reads were error-corrected and collapsed into unique sequences using a nearest-neighbor algorithm that merged closely related sequences. Alignment of CDR3 sequences to IMGT reference sequences was used to assign V, D and J gene segments. Each retained sequence needed at least a six-nucleotide match to both a V gene segment and a J gene segment. A rearrangement counted as productive if the CDR3 had no stop codons and remained in frame with V and J, and every other rearrangement counted as non-productive. Following IMGT convention, CDR3 was defined as the stretch from the second conserved V-encoded cysteine up to the conserved J-encoded phenylalanine. In an earlier analysis of around 540 of the donors, sequences lacking an unambiguous match to a single V gene segment were excluded. An earlier analysis of several hundred of the donors called V segments functional above 56.7% productive rearrangements and segregating when the between-donor standard deviation exceeded 5%. A statistical classification framework was built for diagnosing cytomegalovirus status from the catalog of TCR beta chain sequences. V and J gene assignment, in a later analysis, came from comparing TCR nucleotide sequences with IMGT/GENE-DB human TR gene sequences. In a later analysis, CDR3 sequences and most-parsimonious VDJ recombination scenarios were assigned using the TCRdist pipeline. A later analysis defined each TCR beta chain by its CDR3 amino acid sequence plus V-gene family, and excluded reads lacking a unique V-gene family. In a later analysis, 500 to 650 highly shared, low-generation-probability nucleotide sequences were removed to address suspected cross-contamination and a sequencing artifact. For each public chain, a later analysis derived a clonal expansion index from normalized ranks of inferred template counts within each repertoire. In a later analysis, generation probabilities were computed using a VDJ recombination model fitted to out-of-frame rearrangements, and the results were checked against IGoR. In a later analysis, hypergeometric tests were used to score TCR-TCR, TCR-HLA and TCR-CMV co-occurrence, with a repertoire-size bias correction applied to TCR pairs. A later analysis estimated false discovery rates by permuting HLA or CMV assignments 20 times. A later analysis grouped co-occurring TCRs with DBSCAN, adding TCRdist sequence similarity when clustering within HLA-allele-positive subsets. For co-occurrence clustering, repertoires with fewer than 30,000 or more than 120,000 public chains were excluded, along with roughly 5 repertoires with anomalous nucleotide sharing. Entries here come from immuneACCESS through TCRdb and include only in-frame sequences with V and J called. Some clones fail to appear in such tables; in the studies checked, an unresolved V gene covers under half of the shortfall, and the cause of the remainder is unknown. D and trimming were read from the DNA, whereas the V and J calls and clone size are those reported in that table. Here the sample has around 99,000 clones; around 72% occur a single time. Around 15% of the sample is in the top ten clones.

The cohort was made up of several hundred healthy bone marrow donors. At the time of sampling, all cohort members were nominally healthy, though unrecorded immune exposures were likely present. The donor was CMV seropositive and was included in the group of some 290 seropositive cohort members. Every donor gave a peripheral blood sample, and the peripheral blood mononuclear cells from that sample were used for TCR beta sequencing. Genomic DNA was extracted from the blood cell samples with the Qiagen DNeasy Blood Extraction Kit. The sequence came from a woman aged 40 to 49 in good health and CMV-seropositive. The sample was PBMCs. This chain is built from TRBV6-6 and TRBJ2-5; TRBD1 is a weak D gene call, 5 bases matching. The nucleotide sequence is given as TGTGCCAGCAGTCTCCCGGCAGGGTACCAAGAGACCCAGTACTTC. This gives the protein CASSLPAGYQETQYF.